This T cell receptor beta chain was captured by sequencing in a study of OX40 agonist ivuxolimab in advanced cancers. Study summary: Anti-PD-1, anti-PD-L1 or anti-CTLA-4 therapy given earlier was allowed, and around 40% had some. General observations from the study: The study found among the lowest clonal expansion in partial responders at 0.1-3.0 mg/kg.

In its sample, this clone was seen once. The antigen is unknown. CDR3 length: 14 residues. Trimming cost V 5 bases and J 3 bases; bases outside gene matches: 7. Germline assignment: CDR1 SGHRS and CDR2 YFSETQ. The protocol was immunoSEQ multiplex PCR, while the TCRdb copy is restricted to in-frame clones and leaves out a portion. The sample has approximately 66,000 clones, less than 90% seen once; the top ten hold 3.4%. This sequence joins TRBV5-1 and TRBJ1-2; 7 positions match TRBD1. This sequence was found in an adult with an advanced solid tumor such as melanoma, head and neck, liver or kidney cancer. The sample consisted of CD4+ or CD8+ T cells sorted from blood, taken in a trial of the OX40 agonist ivuxolimab. As DNA, the CDR3 is TGCGCCAGCAGACAAGGGGGCGATGACTATGGCTACACCTTC. It codes for CASRQGGDDYGYTF.